These 31 T cell receptor beta chains originate from one sample sequenced in a study of CD4 T cells in relation to SARS-CoV-2 and coronaviruses. The unexposed donors gave CD4+ T cells in about 2010-2019, prior to COVID-19. CD4+ T cells were isolated from the cells after around 11 days of culture. Only in-frame clones appear in the TCRdb table, and some are missing; sequencing was by immunoSEQ multiplex PCR. The data show about 26,000 clones, roughly 82% seen once. No cognate antigen is known for these TCRs. Material for sequencing was CD4+ T cells from PBMCs, cultured in vitro. The receptors derive from a human donor in good health.

This clone has more than one count but fewer than ten. The CDR3 nucleotides are TGTGCCAGCAGTTACCCACTGACAGGTCAGCCCCAGCATTTT. Translated, it gives CASSYPLTGQPQHF. The chain employs TRBV6-6 and TRBJ1-5, with a weak D call TRBD1 (6 bases). Trimming left V 2 bases short and J 6 bases short, with 11 bases between. CDR3 length: 14 residues. Germline CDR1 is MNHNY and CDR2 is SVGAGI (reference sequence).

As for this clone: The sample holds other DNA sequences that translate to the same CDR3. The DNA of the CDR3 is TGTGCCAGCAGCCTCCCCTCGGGAGCGTACGAGCAGTACTTC. Residues: CASSLPSGAYEQYF. This chain links TRBV7-2 with TRBJ2-7, with D perhaps TRBD2 (6 bases). Per the germline V gene, CDR1 is SGHTA and CDR2 is FQGNSA. Trimming pared 5 bases from V and 4 bases from J, leaving 15 bases between. The CDR3 has 14 residues.

The V and J genes are TRBV4-1 and TRBJ1-3; D is ambiguous. CDR3 length: 17 amino acids. V lost 2 bases and J lost 0, with 14 bases in between. The germline gives CDR1 MGHRA, CDR2 YSYEKL. CDR3 sequence reads: CASSQLRAPSSGNTIYF. Written as DNA, the CDR3 is TGCGCCAGCAGCCAACTCCGGGCTCCAAGCTCTGGAAACACCATATATTTT.

The chain is built from TRBV18 and TRBJ2-7, with a possible D match to TRBD2 (6 bases). Deletions cut 6 bases from V and 5 bases from J, with 14 bases between. The CDR3 has 13 residues. Germline V gene data show CDR1 as KGHSH and CDR2 as LQKENI. CDR3 in DNA: TGTGCCAGCTCCCCCCCAGGAGGGGACGAGCAGTACTTC. It specifies CASSPPGGDEQYF.

J is TRBJ1-6 and V is TRBV9; 7 nucleotides line up with TRBD1. CDR3 length equals 18 residues. V was pared by 0 bases and J by 3 bases, with 9 bases of the junction left unmatched. CDR1 and CDR2 (germline): SGDLS, YYNGEE. In DNA, the CDR3 is TGTGCCAGCAGCGTAGATCAGGGGGGGGACAGCTATAATTCACCCCTCCACTTT. Encoded protein: CASSVDQGGDSYNSPLHF.

The chain joins TRBV5-1 to TRBJ2-7, with D maybe TRBD2 (6 bases). V was cut by 4 bases and J by 1 base, with 15 bases left in between. CDR1 and CDR2 from the germline V gene are SGHRS and YFSETQ. CDR3 length: 15 amino acids. CDR3 residues: CASSHDGAGSYEQYF. CDR3 coding DNA: TGCGCCAGCAGCCATGACGGTGCGGGATCCTACGAGCAGTACTTC.

The genes are TRBV12-5 and TRBJ2-7, with a tentative D call TRBD2 (7 bases). Trimming cost V 2 bases and J 9 bases, with 17 bases left between them. Germline lookup yields CDR1 LGHNT and CDR2 FRNRAP. This CDR3 region has 14 residues. CDR3: CASGLSGGEARQYF. CDR3 bases: TGTGCTAGTGGTTTGTCGGGGGGCGAGGCAAGGCAGTACTTC.

The V call is TRBV11-2, the J call TRBJ2-3; D gene uncertain. Germline V gene data show CDR1 as SGHAT and CDR2 as FQNNGV. V was clipped by 4 bases and J by 1 base, with 12 bases between them. The CDR3 runs 15 residues. CDR3 sequence reads: CASSSRNQGTDTQYF. In DNA form, the CDR3 reads TGTGCCAGCAGCTCTAGGAACCAGGGCACAGATACGCAGTATTTT.

The rearrangement uses TRBV7-2 and TRBJ2-6, with a possible D match to TRBD2 (5 bases). V was clipped by 0 bases and J by 2 bases, with 5 bases between them. Germline V lookup: CDR1 SGHTA, CDR2 FQGNSA. CDR3 size: 15 residues. CDR3 sequence (DNA): TGTGCCAGCAGCTTAGCCGGGGCTGGGGCCAACGTCCTGACTTTC. Protein: CASSLAGAGANVLTF.

This clone was seen only once. The chain is built from TRBV18 and TRBJ1-2, with a possible D match to TRBD1 (5 bases). V lost 3 bases to trimming and J lost 5 bases, with 16 bases between them. The germline V gene encodes CDR1 KGHSH and CDR2 LQKENI. The CDR3 is 15 residues long. DNA for the CDR3: TGTGCCAGCTCACCGACAGTCTCCACCGGGTATGGCTACACCTTC. Translating gives CASSPTVSTGYGYTF.

The chain has TRBV19 and TRBJ2-3; 12 nucleotides agree with TRBD2. Germline loops: CDR1 LNHDA, CDR2 SQIVND (reference sequence). This CDR3 is built from 15 residues. Germline trimming cut 5 bases from V and 2 bases from J; bases unmatched to any gene: 2. The DNA for the CDR3 is TGTGCCAGTAGTGGACTAGCGGGGAACACAGATACGCAGTATTTT. Translation gives CASSGLAGNTDTQYF.

The rearrangement uses TRBV7-8 and TRBJ2-7, with 11 bases aligning to TRBD1. The germline gives CDR1 SGHVS, CDR2 FQNEAQ. Germline trimming cut 3 bases from V and 0 bases from J; bases unmatched to any gene: 1. The CDR3 covers 15 residues. The CDR3 bases are TGTGCCAGCAGCTTGGGGACAGGGGGCTCCTACGAGCAGTACTTC. It translates to CASSLGTGGSYEQYF.

The chain uses TRBV19 and TRBJ2-3, with TRBD1 identical over 9 bases. The CDR3 is made up of 14 amino acids. Unmatched junction bases numbered 5, after V lost 4 bases and J lost 6 bases. The germline gives CDR1 LNHDA, CDR2 SQIVND (reference sequence). As DNA, the CDR3 is TGTGCCAGTAGTACCGGACAGGGGAGGGATACGCAGTATTTT. Its protein product is CASSTGQGRDTQYF.

The CDR3 sequence is CASSRLPGQGYNEQFF. CDR3 nucleotide sequence: TGTGCCAGCAGTCGCCTTCCGGGACAGGGGTATAATGAGCAGTTCTTC. This chain uses TRBV2 with TRBJ2-1, with 10 bases lining up with TRBD1. The ends lost 5 bases at V and 7 bases at J; junction bases unmatched: 11. Germline V gives CDR1 SNHLY, CDR2 FYNNEI. The CDR3 length is 16 residues.

This clone was counted a single time. The sample holds other DNA sequences that translate to the same CDR3. The chain combines TRBV7-2 with TRBJ1-2; the D gene is possibly TRBD1 (6 bases). V gave up 0 bases and J gave up 8 bases, with 16 bases separating them. The germline gives CDR1 SGHTA, CDR2 FQGNSA. CDR3 size: 15 residues. The CDR3 reads CASSLAMGAVGGYTF. CDR3 nucleotides: TGTGCCAGCAGCTTAGCGATGGGGGCTGTGGGAGGCTACACCTTC.

The rearrangement links TRBV6-6 to TRBJ1-5; 10 bases agree with TRBD1. V shed 5 bases and J 7 bases; nucleotides not matched to a gene: 14. Germline loops: CDR1 MNHNY, CDR2 SVGAGI (reference sequence). CDR3 length equals 17 residues. The CDR3 spells CASSRTGTGVGEQPQHF. CDR3 bases: TGTGCCAGCAGTCGCACCGGGACAGGGGTTGGGGAGCAGCCCCAGCATTTT.

V is TRBV18 and J is TRBJ1-2; tentatively, D is TRBD1 (5 bases). Trimming took 3 bases from V and 6 from J, leaving 17 bases between them. CDR1 and CDR2 from the germline V gene are KGHSH and LQKENI. The CDR3 length is 15 residues. CDR3 nucleotide sequence: TGTGCCAGCTCACCCCCCCGGCCAGGGTGGGATGGCTACACCTTC. This translates into CASSPPRPGWDGYTF.

The chain employs TRBV19 and TRBJ1-6, with 12 bases matching TRBD1. Per germline, CDR1 LNHDA and CDR2 SQIVND (reference sequence). This CDR3 is built from 17 residues. Germline trimming cut 1 base from V and 7 bases from J; bases unmatched to any gene: 5. The CDR3 spells CASSIGGGTGGNSPLHF. CDR3 sequence (DNA): TGTGCCAGTAGTATAGGTGGAGGGACAGGGGGCAATTCACCCCTCCACTTT.

This clone was observed a few times. V usage is TRBV30 and J usage is TRBJ2-7; D unresolved. The V gene lost 0 bases and the J gene lost 3 bases, with 9 bases spanning the gap. The CDR3 has 13 residues. CDR1 is GTSNPN and CDR2 is SVGIG in the germline V gene (reference sequence). Here the CDR3 DNA reads TGTGCCTGGAGTGTTGGCCCGAGCTACGAGCAGTACTTC. Amino acid sequence: CAWSVGPSYEQYF.

This clone was seen only once. The chain is built from TRBV10-1 and TRBJ2-2, with 8 bases lining up with TRBD2. The CDR3 length is 14 residues. The germline gives CDR1 WNHNN, CDR2 SYGVQD (reference sequence). The J segment lost 2 bases and the V segment lost 6 bases, leaving 2 bases of the junction unmatched. CDR3 residues: CASRAGDNTGELFF. As DNA, the CDR3 is TGCGCCAGCAGAGCGGGGGACAACACCGGGGAGCTGTTTTTT.

The chain has TRBV7-3 and TRBJ2-3; no clear D. Trimming took off 1 base at V and 0 bases at J, with 5 bases between the two ends. In germline, CDR1 is SGHTA, CDR2 FQGTGA. This CDR3 region has 14 residues. CDR3 bases: TGTGCCAGCAGCTTAAGTGGGAGCACAGATACGCAGTATTTT. Translation: CASSLSGSTDTQYF.

This chain joins TRBV4-2 and TRBJ2-3; 9 bases map to TRBD1. This CDR3 region has 15 residues. Germline trimming cut 4 bases from V and 5 bases from J; bases unmatched to any gene: 7. Germline loops: CDR1 LGHNA, CDR2 YNFKEQ. The CDR3 loop is CASSRGGQGEDTQYF. CDR3 nucleotides: TGTGCCAGCAGCCGCGGGGGACAGGGAGAAGATACGCAGTATTTT.

The CDR3 protein is CASSPLREVEQFF. The CDR3 DNA is TGTGCCAGCAGCCCCCTCCGGGAGGTTGAGCAGTTCTTC. V is TRBV6-2 or TRBV6-3 and J is TRBJ2-1; 7 bases line up with TRBD2. The ends lost 6 bases at V and 9 bases at J; junction bases unmatched: 8. In germline, CDR1 is MNHEY, CDR2 SVGEGT. There are 13 residues in the CDR3.

This sequence joins TRBV14 and TRBJ2-2; D not resolved. Germline V gene sequence: CDR1 SGHDN, CDR2 FVKESK. The V end was cut by 0 bases, the J end by 0 bases, with 11 bases between. This CDR3 spans 17 amino acids. CDR3 in DNA: TGTGCCAGCAGCCAAGATCTACTATCCTCGAACACCGGGGAGCTGTTTTTT. Its protein is CASSQDLLSSNTGELFF.

This clone was observed a few times. The V gene is TRBV5-1, the J gene TRBJ2-3; perhaps TRBD1 as D (6 bases). Germline V gives CDR1 SGHRS, CDR2 YFSETQ. Trimming removed 0 bases from V and 6 bases from J, with 11 bases in between. This CDR3 region has 14 residues. CDR3 sequence: CASSLGSQGDTQYF. CDR3 nucleotide sequence: TGCGCCAGCAGCTTGGGCTCCCAGGGGGATACGCAGTATTTT. Full variable domain (missing parts from reference TRBV5-1 and TRBJ2-3): KAGVTQTPRYLIKTRGQQVTLSCSPISGHRSVSWYQQTPGQGLQFLFEYFSETQRNKGNFPGRFSGRQFSNSRSEMNVSTLELGDSALYLCASSLGSQGDTQYFGPGTRLTVL.

V usage is TRBV27 and J usage is TRBJ1-4; D is uncertain. V lost 5 bases and J 2 bases, leaving 9 bases between the germline ends. Germline values: CDR1 MNHEY, CDR2 SMNVEV (reference sequence). The CDR3 totals 14 residues. The CDR3 bases are TGTGCCAGCAGTAAAACACGGACTAATGAAAAACTGTTTTTT. Translation: CASSKTRTNEKLFF. The full variable domain, rest sourced from reference TRBV27 and TRBJ1-4, is EAQVTQNPRYLITVTGKKLTVTCSQNMNHEYMSWYRQDPGLGLRQIYYSMNVEVTDKGDVPEGYKVSRKEKRNFPLILESPSPNQTSLYFCASSKTRTNEKLFFGSGTQLSVL.

The genes are TRBV10-2 and TRBJ2-3; 8 bases match TRBD1. CDR3 length: 14 residues. V shed 6 bases and J 5 bases; nucleotides not matched to a gene: 7. CDR1 is WSHSY and CDR2 is SAAADI in the germline V gene. The DNA for the CDR3 is TGCGCCAGCAGGCCCGGACAGGGCTTAGATACGCAGTATTTT. Its protein product is CASRPGQGLDTQYF.

This chain links TRBV7-2 with TRBJ2-2; 8 positions agree with TRBD2. Looked up from germline, CDR1 is SGHTA and CDR2 is FQGNSA. V shed 5 bases and J 1 base; nucleotides not matched to a gene: 0. The CDR3 is made up of 14 amino acids. CDR3 loop: CASSGTRNTGELFF. The CDR3 DNA reads as TGTGCCAGCAGCGGGACTAGGAACACCGGGGAGCTGTTTTTT.

This chain links TRBV7-2 with TRBJ2-2; TRBD1 matches 9 bases. CDR3 size: 16 residues. CDR1 is SGHTA, CDR2 FQGNSA, per germline. The junction had 7 bases not matched to a gene; V was cut back by 4 bases and J by 4 bases. The CDR3 coding sequence is TGTGCCAGCAGCTCTGGGACAGGGCTGAGCACCGGGGAGCTGTTTTTT. Translated: CASSSGTGLSTGELFF. The variable domain in full, with the rest retrieved from reference TRBV7-2 and TRBJ2-2, is GAGVSQSPSNKVTEKGKDVELRCDPISGHTALYWYRQSLGQGLEFLIYFQGNSAPDKSGLPSDRFSAERTGGSVSTLTIQRTQQEDSAVYLCASSSGTGLSTGELFFGEGSRLTVL.

This clone appeared a few times. No DNA is shown, since the ends of the CDR3 on it are uncertain; the CDR3 is the one TCRdb lists. CDR3 sequence reads: CASSLRTYPCVLTF. V usage is TRBV12-1 and J usage is TRBJ2-6. TRBV12-1 is a listed pseudogene. The CDR3 has 14 amino acids, counting both end residues.

The V and J genes are TRBV29-1 and TRBJ2-3; 12 nucleotides line up with TRBD1. This CDR3 contains 15 residues. The junction had 8 bases not matched to a gene; V was cut back by 6 bases and J by 4 bases. Per the germline V gene, CDR1 is SQVTM and CDR2 is ANQGSEA. This chain's CDR3 is CSVGGGQGAADTQYF. The CDR3 DNA reads as TGCAGCGTGGGGGGGGGACAGGGGGCTGCAGATACGCAGTATTTT.